This TCR beta chain was recovered during a study of OX40 agonist ivuxolimab in advanced cancers. Whole-study context: Three patients, one with hepatocellular carcinoma and two with cutaneous melanoma, responded partially.

Data came from immunoSEQ multiplex PCR; TCRdb stores just in-frame clones and leaves some out. The table includes about 88,000 clones, around 85% detected once. A remark on this clone: At one end, the junction sequence differs from germline, possibly due to a read error.

The germline gives CDR1 SGDLS, CDR2 YYNGEE. The CDR3 length is 14 residues. The V and J genes are TRBV9 and TRBJ2-3, with D unresolved. This specimen consisted of CD4+ or CD8+ T cells sorted from blood, obtained in a trial of the OX40 agonist ivuxolimab. The sequence was collected from an adult with an advanced solid tumor such as melanoma, head and neck, liver or kidney cancer. Written as DNA, the CDR3 is TGTGCCAGCAGCGACCCGACCAGCACATATACGCAGTATTTT. The encoded protein is CASSDPTSTYTQYF. The full variable domain, rest sourced from reference TRBV9 and TRBJ2-3, is DSGVTQTPKHLITATGQRVTLRCSPRSGDLSVYWYQQSLDQGLQFLIQYYNGEERAKGNILERFSAQQFPDLHSELNLSSLELGDSALYFCASSDPTSTYTQYFGPGTRLTVL.